These 3 T cell receptor beta chains share one sample of origin, sequenced in a study of T cell responses to AZD1222 COVID-19 vaccine. The data were produced by immunoSEQ multiplex PCR, yet TCRdb's version contains in-frame clones alone and is incomplete. The sample includes 100,000 or so clones, roughly 89% of them seen just once. The source material was peripheral blood, sampled 28 days after the second AZD1222 dose. The receptors shown here come from an adult who received the AZD1222 COVID-19 vaccine.

The chain joins TRBV19 to TRBJ1-2, with a weak D call TRBD1 (5 bases). The CDR3 length is 14 residues. Germline values: CDR1 LNHDA, CDR2 SQIVND (reference sequence). V was shortened by 8 bases and J by 2 bases, with 15 bases between the two germline ends. The chain's CDR3 is CASRGTGGNYGYTF. Written as DNA, the CDR3 is TGTGCCAGTCGCGGGACGGGTGGGAACTATGGCTACACCTTC.

V is TRBV2 and J is TRBJ1-2; the D is unclear. CDR1 is SNHLY, CDR2 FYNNEI, per germline. This CDR3 spans 13 amino acids. V was pared by 3 bases and J by 4 bases, with 9 bases between. The CDR3 nucleotides read TGTGCCAGCAGTGAGCAACAGATCTATGGCTACACCTTC. The encoded protein is CASSEQQIYGYTF. Looking up the rest from reference TRBV2 and TRBJ1-2 gives the full variable domain: EPEVTQTPSHQVTQMGQEVILRCVPISNHLYFYWYRQILGQKVEFLVSFYNNEISEKSEIFDDQFSVERPDGSNFTLKIRSTKLEDSAMYFCASSEQQIYGYTFGSGTRLTVV.

This clone is a singleton in its sample. This chain joins TRBV6-5 and TRBJ2-7; D remains ambiguous. Trimming pared 8 bases from V and 1 base from J, leaving 9 bases between. This CDR3 comprises 12 residues. The germline V gene encodes CDR1 MNHEY and CDR2 SVGAGI. CDR3 sequence: CASSSLSYEQYF. The DNA for the CDR3 is TGTGCCAGCTCGAGTCTATCCTACGAGCAGTACTTC.